The 21 T cell receptor beta chains listed next were all sequenced from one sample in a study of blood T cell repertoires in COVID-19. TCRdb's table, derived via immunoSEQ multiplex PCR, lists solely in-frame clones and lacks some. The sample includes around 240,000 clones, about 88% of them seen just once. Material for sequencing was peripheral blood. These receptors all come from a middle-aged man with acute or convalescent COVID-19.

The rearrangement joins TRBV30 to TRBJ1-1; D not certain. Between the trimmed V and J ends, which lost 3 bases and 2 bases, there was a span of 13 bases. Germline CDR1 reads GTSNPN; CDR2 reads SVGIG (reference sequence). CDR3 size: 14 residues. The CDR3 sequence: CAWRSRTTNTEAFF. For the CDR3, the DNA is TGTGCCTGGAGATCCAGGACTACCAACACTGAAGCTTTCTTT.

The V call is TRBV5-6, the J call TRBJ1-4; 9 bases agree with TRBD1. Germline V CDR1 and CDR2: SGHDT, YYEEEE. The CDR3 sequence is 15 residues long. The V segment lost 4 bases and the J segment 2 bases; nucleotides outside the gene matches: 3. The CDR3 protein is CASSLGTGTNEKLFF. The CDR3 DNA is TGTGCCAGCAGCCTGGGGACAGGGACTAATGAAAAACTGTTTTTT.

DNA of the CDR3: TGTGCCAGCATGGACAGGGACTATGGCTACACCTTC. Amino acid sequence: CASMDRDYGYTF. This rearrangement joins TRBV28 to TRBJ1-2, with TRBD1 matching 8 bases. This CDR3 region has 12 residues. Losses at the gene ends were 7 bases for V and 3 bases for J; bases not matched to a gene: 1. CDR1 is MDHEN, CDR2 SYDVKM, per germline.

The V call is TRBV9, the J call TRBJ2-3; TRBD1 might be the D (5 bases). Between the trimmed V and J ends, which lost 0 bases and 3 bases, there was a span of 8 bases. CDR1 and CDR2 from the germline V gene are SGDLS and YYNGEE. This CDR3 is 14 amino acids long. The CDR3 protein is CASSVEGATDTQYF. The CDR3 DNA reads as TGTGCCAGCAGCGTAGAAGGGGCGACAGATACGCAGTATTTT. The variable domain in full, with the rest retrieved from reference TRBV9 and TRBJ2-3, is DSGVTQTPKHLITATGQRVTLRCSPRSGDLSVYWYQQSLDQGLQFLIQYYNGEERAKGNILERFSAQQFPDLHSELNLSSLELGDSALYFCASSVEGATDTQYFGPGTRLTVL.

The V and J genes are TRBV24-1 and TRBJ1-2; 7 bases map to TRBD1. The CDR3 consists of 15 residues. Germline V gene data show CDR1 as KGHDR and CDR2 as SFDVKD. Trimming at V came to 4 bases and at J to 2 bases, leaving 6 bases not matched to a gene. CDR3 protein: CATSDAGTANYGYTF. The CDR3 DNA sequence: TGTGCCACCAGTGACGCCGGGACAGCAAACTATGGCTACACCTTC.

The rearrangement joins TRBV7-8 to TRBJ2-7; 7 bases line up with TRBD1. With V trimmed by 1 base and J by 7 bases, 4 bases remained unmatched. The CDR3 sequence is 13 residues long. CDR1 and CDR2 from the germline V gene are SGHVS and FQNEAQ. CDR3 DNA: TGTGCCAGCAGCTTAGTTTTACAGGGGGAGCAGTACTTC. The encoded protein is CASSLVLQGEQYF.

The chain links TRBV7-9 to TRBJ1-6; tentatively, D is TRBD1 (6 bases). The CDR3 extends over 15 amino acids. Germline V gene lookup returns CDR1 SEHNR and CDR2 FQNEAQ (reference sequence). V was clipped by 1 base and J by 10 bases, with 14 bases between them. CDR3 nucleotides: TGTGCCAGCAGCTTAGGCTGGGGGCGAGAGTCACCCCTCCACTTT. This translates into CASSLGWGRESPLHF.

As regards this clone: The sample contains more than one DNA sequence encoding this CDR3. The chain combines TRBV5-1 with TRBJ2-6; a possible D gene is TRBD1 (5 bases). Germline assignment: CDR1 SGHRS and CDR2 YFSETQ. Trimming pared 4 bases from V and 0 bases from J, leaving 8 bases between. This CDR3 is 15 amino acids long. CDR3 loop: CASSPDSSGANVLTF. The DNA for the CDR3 is TGCGCCAGCAGCCCCGACAGCTCTGGGGCCAACGTCCTGACTTTC. Looking up the rest from reference TRBV5-1 and TRBJ2-6 gives the full variable domain: KAGVTQTPRYLIKTRGQQVTLSCSPISGHRSVSWYQQTPGQGLQFLFEYFSETQRNKGNFPGRFSGRQFSNSRSEMNVSTLELGDSALYLCASSPDSSGANVLTFGAGSRLTVL.

The J gene is TRBJ1-6, the V gene TRBV5-1; no clear D gene. Trimming removed 0 bases from V and 13 bases from J, with 11 bases in between. Germline assignment: CDR1 SGHRS and CDR2 YFSETQ. This CDR3 comprises 13 residues. CDR3 in DNA: TGCGCCAGCAGCTTGGACTCCGAGTTGCCCCTCCACTTT. This codes for CASSLDSELPLHF.

This chain connects TRBV7-2 to TRBJ2-2; 11 positions match TRBD1. The ends lost 5 bases at V and 3 bases at J; junction bases unmatched: 2. CDR3 size: 15 residues. Germline V gene data show CDR1 as SGHTA and CDR2 as FQGNSA. As DNA, the CDR3 is TGTGCCAGCAGCCGGACAGGGGGCTACACCGGGGAGCTGTTTTTT. The encoded protein is CASSRTGGYTGELFF.

The gene calls are TRBV9 and TRBJ2-5, with 8 bases fitting TRBD2. CDR1 and CDR2 (germline): SGDLS, YYNGEE. CDR3 length equals 15 residues. J gave up 2 bases and V 0 bases, and 3 bases lay outside the gene matches. The CDR3 loop is CASSVAGGRQETQYF. As DNA, the CDR3 is TGTGCCAGCAGCGTAGCGGGGGGGAGACAAGAGACCCAGTACTTC. Complete variable domain (other parts from reference TRBV9 and TRBJ2-5): DSGVTQTPKHLITATGQRVTLRCSPRSGDLSVYWYQQSLDQGLQFLIQYYNGEERAKGNILERFSAQQFPDLHSELNLSSLELGDSALYFCASSVAGGRQETQYFGPGTRLLVL.

J is TRBJ2-1 and V is TRBV27; perhaps TRBD2 as D (5 bases). This CDR3 region has 13 residues. Trimming took 6 bases from V and 4 from J, leaving 10 bases between them. The germline V gene encodes CDR1 MNHEY and CDR2 SMNVEV (reference sequence). The CDR3 region has the DNA TGTGCCAGCAGGCCAACTAGTTACAATGAGCAGTTCTTC. Translating it yields CASRPTSYNEQFF.

This clone was picked up a small number of times. The gene calls are TRBV5-5 and TRBJ1-4; D is ambiguous. The CDR3 is 15 amino acids. V lost 2 bases and J 12 bases, leaving 20 bases between the germline ends. The germline V gene has CDR1 SGHKS and CDR2 YYEKEE (reference sequence). Here the CDR3 reads CASSFSAAPGVELFF. The CDR3 bases are TGTGCCAGCAGCTTCTCGGCGGCCCCCGGGGTTGAACTGTTTTTT.

The chain links TRBV6-5 to TRBJ2-7, with 11 bases identical to TRBD1. The CDR3 is made up of 15 amino acids. CDR1 is MNHEY, CDR2 SVGAGI, per germline. The junction had 7 bases not matched to a gene; V was cut back by 5 bases and J by 4 bases. DNA of the CDR3: TGTGCCAGCAGTCAGGACAGGGGGCGCGTGTACGAGCAGTACTTC. Translated: CASSQDRGRVYEQYF.

The chain combines TRBV7-2 with TRBJ1-1; D remains ambiguous. Per germline, CDR1 SGHTA and CDR2 FQGNSA. V lost 3 bases and J lost 1, with 9 bases in between. CDR3 length: 14 residues. The CDR3 is CASSFRLKNTEAFF. The CDR3, as DNA: TGTGCCAGCAGCTTCAGACTAAAGAACACTGAAGCTTTCTTT.

For this clone: A junction boundary mismatches the germline segment, possibly from a read error. The J gene is TRBJ2-7, the V gene TRBV14, with 15 bases fitting TRBD2. This CDR3 has 17 residues. Germline V gene sequence: CDR1 SGHDN, CDR2 FVKESK. Here the CDR3 DNA reads TGTGCCAGCAGCCAACAACCCCGGACTAGCGGGGGGGACCCTATTGACTTC. Translating it yields CASSQQPRTSGGDPIDF.

The chain has TRBV5-4 and TRBJ2-5; 8 bases align to TRBD2. V was clipped by 4 bases and J by 1 base; unmatched bases: 12. The germline CDR1 and CDR2 sequences are SGHNT and YYREEE (reference sequence). The CDR3 runs 17 residues. The CDR3 DNA reads as TGTGCCAGCAGCACCCTAGGACTAGCCGATACCCAAGAGACCCAGTACTTC. It yields the protein CASSTLGLADTQETQYF.

This chain connects TRBV5-6 to TRBJ2-3; 9 nucleotides align to TRBD2. The germline gives CDR1 SGHDT, CDR2 YYEEEE. After removal of 4 bases from V and 0 bases from J, the junction contained 6 bases not matched to a gene. This CDR3 has 16 amino acids. This CDR3 reads CASSLTLAGSTDTQYF. The CDR3 nucleotides read TGTGCCAGCAGCCTGACCCTAGCGGGGAGCACAGATACGCAGTATTTT.

CDR3 residues: CATSATNQGNTGELFF. CDR3 nucleotides: TGTGCCACCAGTGCTACCAACCAGGGAAACACCGGGGAGCTGTTTTTT. V is TRBV24-1 and J is TRBJ2-2; D might be TRBD1 (5 bases). Germline assignment: CDR1 KGHDR and CDR2 SFDVKD. The V end was cut by 5 bases, the J end by 2 bases, with 14 bases between. CDR3 length: 16 amino acids.

The chain couples TRBV3-1 (or the pseudogene TRBV3-2) to TRBJ2-3; a possible D gene is TRBD2 (6 bases). Between the trimmed V and J ends, which lost 3 bases and 2 bases, there was a span of 12 bases. Germline lookup yields CDR1 LGHDT and CDR2 YNNKEL (reference sequence). CDR3 size: 15 residues. The CDR3 region has the DNA TGTGCCAGCAGCCAGGGCGGGGCACTCACAGATACGCAGTATTTT. It yields the protein CASSQGGALTDTQYF.

The chain employs TRBV2 and TRBJ2-5; 9 nucleotides match TRBD1. The CDR3 spans 14 residues. The ends lost 4 bases at V and 5 bases at J; junction bases unmatched: 5. Germline V gives CDR1 SNHLY, CDR2 FYNNEI. CDR3 sequence: CASSATGGFETQYF. The CDR3 region has the DNA TGTGCCAGCAGTGCTACAGGGGGCTTCGAGACCCAGTACTTC. Complete variable domain (other parts from reference TRBV2 and TRBJ2-5): EPEVTQTPSHQVTQMGQEVILRCVPISNHLYFYWYRQILGQKVEFLVSFYNNEISEKSEIFDDQFSVERPDGSNFTLKIRSTKLEDSAMYFCASSATGGFETQYFGPGTRLLVL.